The source of this T cell receptor beta chain is a study of T cell responses to AZD1222 COVID-19 vaccine. Study as a whole: Second-dose recipients at about 4 or about 12 weeks were treated as one pooled group.

Worth noting for this clone: Its antigen remains unknown.

The protocol was immunoSEQ multiplex PCR, while the TCRdb copy is restricted to in-frame clones and leaves out a portion. The sample gives some 160,000 clones, 92% of which show up once; about 1.6% is in the top ten. The length of the CDR3 is 13 residues. V lost 0 bases to trimming and J lost 4 bases, with 10 bases between them. Per the germline V gene, CDR1 is GTSNPN and CDR2 is SVGIG (reference sequence). Regarding the study as a whole: Spike-wide coverage was observed for vaccine-associated CD4 TCRs, with dominant responses at 160-218 and 743-854. Clonal diversity may have been underestimated in mostly white British donors.

This clonotype originated in an adult in good health. The chain is built from TRBV30 and TRBJ2-7; tentatively, D is TRBD1 (6 bases). The material sequenced was peripheral blood, taken on day 0 of AZD1222 vaccination. CDR3 sequence reads: CAWSVTGLYEQYF. The CDR3 nucleotides are TGTGCCTGGAGTGTAACAGGGCTTTACGAGCAGTACTTC.